This TCR beta chain was documented in a study of cytomegalovirus exposure and HLA in healthy donors. CDR3 length: 14 residues. V shed 6 bases, J shed 2 bases, and the junction held 5 bases outside the gene matches. Concerning this clone: The target antigen is unknown.

Findings of the study overall: A list of 150 to 200 TCR beta chains associated with cytomegalovirus was given. An analysis that came later showed most CMV-associated TCR beta chains appearing HLA-restricted. CMV serostatus was the sole immune exposure data available.

A multiplex PCR was run with 60 Vbeta primers and 13 Jbeta primers. Profiled with immunoSEQ multiplex PCR; TCRdb holds only in-frame clones, not every one. The sample lists about 150,000 clones, about 84% occurring once. This TCR was sampled from a male donor in good health and CMV-seronegative. V gene TRBV6-7 combines with J gene TRBJ1-2; 8 nucleotides match TRBD1. TRBV6-7 is filed as an ORF, its function uncertain. The specimen was PBMCs. In DNA form, the CDR3 reads TGTGCCAGCAGCGGACAGGGAAGGAACTATGGCTACACCTTC. This translates into CASSGQGRNYGYTF.